The rows below give T cell receptor beta chains drawn from one sample of a study of regulatory T cells in long-lasting Graves disease. In TCRdb, the multiplex PCR reads were re-called with MiXCR into one record per CDR3 protein. The data hold under 450,000 distinct CDR3 sequences, with around 15% observed a single time. The same sample was also studied in work on T cells in Graves' hyperthyroidism and ophthalmopathy.

The sample here was peripheral blood mononuclear cells (PBMCs), taken at new diagnosis, from a patient treated with antithyroid drugs. The receptors were sampled from a woman younger than 35 with Graves disease. Each CDR3 is given with its conserved first and last residue. Each record gives: clone size, V gene, D gene, J gene, CDR3 protein, CDR3 DNA. The D gene is left open where the match is weak. The size entry is marked missing in some rows and otherwise reads once, few, many or a size class.

many,TRBV2,.,TRBJ2-1,CASSDRGASYNEQFF,TGTGCCAGCAGTGACCGGGGGGCCTCCTACAATGAGCAGTTCTTC
many,TRBV5-1,TRBD1,TRBJ2-7,CASSRGNRDSYEQYF,TGCGCCAGCAGCCGTGGGAACAGGGACAGCTACGAGCAGTACTTC
few,TRBV28,.,TRBJ1-4,CASSFPQGKEKLFF,TGTGCCAGCAGTTTCCCCCAGGGAAAGGAAAAACTGTTTTTT
many,TRBV5-1,.,TRBJ2-2,CASSFPGTTNTGELFF,TGTGCCAGCAGCTTTCCCGGGACAACGAACACCGGGGAGCTGTTTTTT
many,TRBV2,.,TRBJ1-5,CASSADNDSNQPQHF,TGTGCCAGCAGCGCTGACAATGATAGCAATCAGCCCCAGCATTTT
.,TRBV20-1,TRBD2,TRBJ2-3,CSARDGTSGRADTQYF,TGCAGTGCTAGAGATGGGACTAGCGGGAGAGCAGATACGCAGTATTTT
few,TRBV20-1,.,TRBJ1-1,CSAPGGGITVGEAFF,TGCAGTGCCCCTGGGGGGGGCATTACTGTGGGAGAAGCTTTCTTT
few,TRBV4-2,.,TRBJ1-3,CASSQDQPNRGNTIYF,TGTGCCAGCAGCCAAGATCAACCTAACAGAGGGAACACCATATATTTT
many,TRBV9,.,TRBJ2-3,CASSVFEDSYTTDTQYF,TGTGCCAGCAGCGTATTTGAGGACTCCTACACCACAGATACGCAGTATTTT
many,TRBV27,TRBD1,TRBJ2-3,CASSYLGGDKQYF,TGTGCCAGCAGTTATTTAGGGGGCGATAAGCAGTATTTT
many,TRBV28,TRBD1,TRBJ1-2,CASSSLWPGTGMFGYTF,TGTGCCAGCAGTTCGTTATGGCCGGGGACAGGGATGTTTGGCTACACCTTC
few,TRBV20-1,.,TRBJ2-3,CSADRTDTQYF,TGCAGTGCCGACCGCACAGATACGCAGTATTTT
many,TRBV7-2,.,TRBJ2-3,CASSYSTDTQYF,TGTGCCAGCAGTTACAGCACAGATACGCAGTATTTT
.,TRBV6-2/TRBV6-3,.,TRBJ1-3,CASSENRVPGNTIYF,TGTGCCAGCAGTGAAAACAGGGTCCCTGGAAACACCATATATTTT
.,TRBV9,.,TRBJ1-4,CASSVAGQLNEKLFF,TGTGCCAGCAGCGTAGCTGGACAGTTGAATGAAAAACTGTTTTTT
many,TRBV5-4,TRBD1,TRBJ2-3,CASRLRDSNTDTQYF,TGTGCCAGCAGACTCCGGGACAGCAACACAGATACGCAGTATTTT
.,TRBV6-5,.,TRBJ1-1,CASSYAVMNTEAFF,TGTGCCAGCAGTTACGCAGTGATGAACACTGAAGCTTTCTTT
many,TRBV7-8,TRBD1,TRBJ1-5,CASSFGTENQPQHF,TGTGCCAGCAGCTTCGGGACAGAGAACCAGCCCCAGCATTTT
many,TRBV30,TRBD2,TRBJ2-1,CAWSLMREPFYNEQFF,TGTGCCTGGAGTCTAATGCGGGAGCCTTTCTACAATGAGCAGTTCTTC
few,TRBV6-2/TRBV6-3,.,TRBJ2-7,CAGSDEAGTFYEQYF,TGTGCCGGCAGTGACGAGGCAGGGACCTTCTACGAGCAGTACTTC
.,TRBV14,.,TRBJ2-3,CASSQVISALTDTQYF,TGTGCCAGCAGCCAAGTTATTTCGGCTCTCACAGATACGCAGTATTTT
many,TRBV29-1,.,TRBJ1-5,CSVVTGSGQPQHF,TGCAGCGTTGTTACCGGGAGCGGGCAGCCCCAGCATTTT
few,TRBV20-1,TRBD2,TRBJ2-5,CSARSGGGETQYF,TGCAGTGCTCGTAGCGGGGGAGGAGAGACCCAGTACTTC
many,TRBV28,TRBD1,TRBJ2-7,CASKRGGQGFYEQYF,TGTGCCAGCAAACGCGGGGGACAGGGCTTCTACGAGCAGTACTTC
many,TRBV11-2,.,TRBJ2-1,CASTTGNEQFF,TGTGCCAGCACGACGGGCAATGAGCAGTTCTTC
many,TRBV28,TRBD2,TRBJ2-5,CASTQHAGGGETQYF,TGTGCCAGCACTCAACATGCGGGAGGTGGAGAGACCCAGTACTTC
many,TRBV13,TRBD1,TRBJ2-7,CASSLAAAGTGRAYEQYF,TGTGCCAGCAGCTTAGCTGCAGCCGGGACAGGAAGAGCCTACGAGCAGTACTTC
.,TRBV6-2/TRBV6-3,.,TRBJ2-1,CASSYKGSSYNEQFF,TGTGCCAGCAGTTACAAGGGGTCGTCCTACAATGAGCAGTTCTTC
.,TRBV5-4,TRBD1,TRBJ1-1,CASTDRGDTEAFF,TGTGCCAGCACTGACAGGGGGGACACTGAAGCTTTCTTT
.,TRBV29-1,.,TRBJ2-3,CSVDKGADTQYF,TGCAGCGTTGACAAGGGGGCAGATACGCAGTATTTT
.,TRBV19,.,TRBJ1-1,CASRTSRTVNTEAFF,TGTGCCAGCCGAACTTCGAGGACGGTGAACACTGAAGCTTTCTTT
few,TRBV5-5,TRBD2,TRBJ2-3,CASSYLPGTSGVTDTQYF,TGTGCCAGCAGCTACCTCCCCGGGACTAGCGGGGTAACAGATACGCAGTATTTT
.,TRBV30,TRBD1,TRBJ2-1,CAWVPGQGAPSYNEQFF,TGTGCCTGGGTGCCGGGACAGGGGGCTCCTTCCTACAATGAGCAGTTCTTC
many,TRBV18,TRBD2,TRBJ2-3,CASSPGRGSGDTQYF,TGTGCCAGCTCCCCCGGGAGGGGTTCCGGAGATACGCAGTATTTT
.,TRBV3-1,TRBD1,TRBJ2-2,CASSQPTGTANTGELFF,TGTGCCAGCAGCCAACCCACCGGGACAGCCAACACCGGGGAGCTGTTTTTT
few,TRBV10-3,TRBD1,TRBJ1-2,CAIQTQGNYGYTF,TGTGCCATCCAAACACAGGGGAACTATGGCTACACCTTC
many,TRBV7-2,.,TRBJ2-1,CASSLAFRDNEQFF,TGTGCCAGCAGCTTAGCGTTTAGGGACAATGAGCAGTTCTTC